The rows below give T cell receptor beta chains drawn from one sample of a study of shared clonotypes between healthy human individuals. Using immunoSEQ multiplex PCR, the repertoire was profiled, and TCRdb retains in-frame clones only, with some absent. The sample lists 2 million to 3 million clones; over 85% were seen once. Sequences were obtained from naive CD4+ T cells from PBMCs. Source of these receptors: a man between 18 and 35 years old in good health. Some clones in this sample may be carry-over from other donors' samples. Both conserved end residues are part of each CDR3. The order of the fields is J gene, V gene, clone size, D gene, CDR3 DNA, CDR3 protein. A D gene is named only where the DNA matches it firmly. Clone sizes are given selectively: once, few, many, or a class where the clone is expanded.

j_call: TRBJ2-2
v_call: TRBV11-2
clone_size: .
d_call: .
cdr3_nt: TGTGCCAGCGGTACTATATTCGGGGAGCTGTTTTTT
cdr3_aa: CASGTIFGELFF

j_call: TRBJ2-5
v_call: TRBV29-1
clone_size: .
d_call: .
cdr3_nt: TGCAGCGTTGAAGATATTTCGCGAGAGACCCAGTACTTC
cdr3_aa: CSVEDISRETQYF

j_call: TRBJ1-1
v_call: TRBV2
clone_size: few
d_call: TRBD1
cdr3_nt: TGTGCCAGCAGGACCAGACAGGGAGTATCTGAAGCTTTCTTT
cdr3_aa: CASRTRQGVSEAFF

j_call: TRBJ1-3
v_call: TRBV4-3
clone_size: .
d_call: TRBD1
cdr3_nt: TGCGCCAGCAGCCAGACATACAGGGGGCTAGGTGGAAACACCATATATTTT
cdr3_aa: CASSQTYRGLGGNTIYF

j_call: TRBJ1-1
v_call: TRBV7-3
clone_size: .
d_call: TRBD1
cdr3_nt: TGTGCCAGCAGCTCACAGGGGGCGGGCACTGAAGCTTTCTTT
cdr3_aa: CASSSQGAGTEAFF

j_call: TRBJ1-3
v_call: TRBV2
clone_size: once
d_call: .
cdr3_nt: TGTGCCAGCAGTGCTGACAGCCAAGCGCGGGGAAACACCATATATTTT
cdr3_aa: CASSADSQARGNTIYF

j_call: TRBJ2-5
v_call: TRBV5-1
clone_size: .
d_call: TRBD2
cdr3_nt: TGCGCCAGCAGCTTAGCGGGAACTGGAGGAGAGACCCAGTACTTC
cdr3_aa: CASSLAGTGGETQYF

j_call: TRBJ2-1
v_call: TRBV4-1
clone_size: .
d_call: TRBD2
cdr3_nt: TGCGCCAGCAGCCCCCTGGGACTAGGAGGCAATGAGCAGTTCTTC
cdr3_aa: CASSPLGLGGNEQFF

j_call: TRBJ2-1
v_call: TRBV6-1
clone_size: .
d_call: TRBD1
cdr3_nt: TGTGCCAGCAGTGAGCCCGGGACAGGGGATATGTGTGAGCAGTTCTTC
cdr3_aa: CASSEPGTGDMCEQFF

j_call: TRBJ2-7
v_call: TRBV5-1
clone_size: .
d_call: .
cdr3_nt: TGCGCCAGCAGCTTTGAGGGCGGGCCCTACGAGCAGTACTTC
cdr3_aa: CASSFEGGPYEQYF

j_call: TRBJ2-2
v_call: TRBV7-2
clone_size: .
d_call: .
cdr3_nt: TGTGCCAGCAGCTTAATAACTGTAACCGGGGAGCTGTTTTTT
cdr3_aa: CASSLITVTGELFF

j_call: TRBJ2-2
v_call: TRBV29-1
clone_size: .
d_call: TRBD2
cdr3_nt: TGCAGCGTGACGCCGGGACTAGCCAACACCGGGGAGCTGTTTTTT
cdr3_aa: CSVTPGLANTGELFF

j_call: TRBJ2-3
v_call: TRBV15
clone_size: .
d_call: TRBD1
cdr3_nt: TGTGCCACCAGCAGAGACAGGGGGCAGGTTACAGATACGCAGTATTTT
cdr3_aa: CATSRDRGQVTDTQYF

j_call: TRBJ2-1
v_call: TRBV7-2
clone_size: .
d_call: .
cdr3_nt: TGTGCCAGCAGCTTGAGTTTAGGTCCCCTCCGGGCCGAGCAGTTCTTC
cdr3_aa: CASSLSLGPLRAEQFF

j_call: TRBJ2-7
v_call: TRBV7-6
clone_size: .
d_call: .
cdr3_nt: TGTGCCAGCAGCTTAGGTCCCCCCAAGGGGACGTACACCTACGAGCAGTACTTC
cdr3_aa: CASSLGPPKGTYTYEQYF

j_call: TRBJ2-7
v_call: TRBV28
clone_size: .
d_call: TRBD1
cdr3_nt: TGTGCCAGCAGGGGACAGGGACGGTACGAGCAGTACTTC
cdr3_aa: CASRGQGRYEQYF

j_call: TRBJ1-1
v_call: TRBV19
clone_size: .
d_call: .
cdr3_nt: TGTGCCAGTAGTATAATACAGGGAAACACTGAAGCTTTCTTT
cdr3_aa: CASSIIQGNTEAFF

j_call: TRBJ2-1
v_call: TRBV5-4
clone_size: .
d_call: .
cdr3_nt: TGTGCCAGCAGCTTGAAACTAGGGAATGGCAATGAGCAGTTCTTC
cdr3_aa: CASSLKLGNGNEQFF

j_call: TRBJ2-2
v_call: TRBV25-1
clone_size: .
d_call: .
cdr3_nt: TGTGCCAGCAGTTCCCGGGTGGGTCCGAACACCGGGGAGCTGTTTTTT
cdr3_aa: CASSSRVGPNTGELFF

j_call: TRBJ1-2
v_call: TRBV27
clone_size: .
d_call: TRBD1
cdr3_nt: TGTGCCAGCAGTTCTTTACAGGGGGCTACTAACTATGGCTACACCTTC
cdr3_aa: CASSSLQGATNYGYTF

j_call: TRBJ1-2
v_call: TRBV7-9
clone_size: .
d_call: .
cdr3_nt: TGTGCCAGCAGTTTGGACAGTTATGGCTACACCTTC
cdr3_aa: CASSLDSYGYTF

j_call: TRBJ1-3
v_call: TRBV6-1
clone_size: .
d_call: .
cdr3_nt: TGTGCCAGCAGTGAAGAGGACCGTTACTCTGGAAACACCATATATTTT
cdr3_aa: CASSEEDRYSGNTIYF

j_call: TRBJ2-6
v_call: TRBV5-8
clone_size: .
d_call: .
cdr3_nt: TGTGCCAGCAGCACCCGAGACTTGCGGGCCAACGTCCTGACTTTC
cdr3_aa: CASSTRDLRANVLTF

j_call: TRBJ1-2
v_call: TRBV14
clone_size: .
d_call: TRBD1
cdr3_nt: TGTGCCAGCAGCCAGTTGGCCGCAGGGACAGGGAACGGCTACACCTTC
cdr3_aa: CASSQLAAGTGNGYTF

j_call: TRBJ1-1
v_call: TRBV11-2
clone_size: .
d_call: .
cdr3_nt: TGTGCCAGCAGCTTAGGTTGGCTATTGAACACTGAAGCTTTCTTT
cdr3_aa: CASSLGWLLNTEAFF

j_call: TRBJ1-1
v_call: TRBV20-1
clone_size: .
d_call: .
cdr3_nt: TGCAGTGCTAGGGCCACAGGGGAAGCTTTCTTT
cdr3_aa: CSARATGEAFF

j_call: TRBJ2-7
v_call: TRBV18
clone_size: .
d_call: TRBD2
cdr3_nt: TGTGCCAGCTCACCCCAGACTAGCGGCCTTTACGAGCAGTACTTC
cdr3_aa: CASSPQTSGLYEQYF

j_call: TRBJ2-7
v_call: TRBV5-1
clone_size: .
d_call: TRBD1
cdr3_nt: TGCGCCAGCAGCCAAAGGGGACAGGGATCCTACTACGAGCAGTACTTC
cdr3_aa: CASSQRGQGSYYEQYF

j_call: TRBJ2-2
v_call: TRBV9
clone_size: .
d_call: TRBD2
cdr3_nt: TGTGCCAGCAGCGCCTCGGGGGGTACCGGGGAGCTGTTTTTT
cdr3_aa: CASSASGGTGELFF

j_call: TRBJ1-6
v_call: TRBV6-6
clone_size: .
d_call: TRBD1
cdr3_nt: TGTGCCAGCAGTTTCGGACAGGCCCCAGAGTCACCCCTCCACTTT
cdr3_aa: CASSFGQAPESPLHF

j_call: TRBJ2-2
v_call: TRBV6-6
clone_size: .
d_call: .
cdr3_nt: TGTGCCAGCTTCGGAGGGAATACGAACACCGGGGAGCTGTTTTTT
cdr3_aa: CASFGGNTNTGELFF

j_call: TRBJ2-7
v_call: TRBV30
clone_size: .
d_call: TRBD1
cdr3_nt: TGTGCCCGAAGTGGACAGGGGGGCGAGCAGTACTTC
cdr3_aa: CARSGQGGEQYF

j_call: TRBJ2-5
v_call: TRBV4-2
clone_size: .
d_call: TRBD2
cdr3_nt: TGTGCCAGCAGCCAAGGATTAGCGGGGGAAGAGACCCAGTACTTC
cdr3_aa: CASSQGLAGEETQYF

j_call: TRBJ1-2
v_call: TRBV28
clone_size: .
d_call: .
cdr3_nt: TGTGCCAGCATTGGAGACTATGGCTACACCTTC
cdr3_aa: CASIGDYGYTF

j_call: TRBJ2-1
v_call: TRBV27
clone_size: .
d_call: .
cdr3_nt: TGTGCCAGCAGTTTAATTGGGAAGTTAAATGAGCAGTTCTTC
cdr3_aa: CASSLIGKLNEQFF

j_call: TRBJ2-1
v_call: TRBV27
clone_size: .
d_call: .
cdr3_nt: TGTGCCAGCAGTTCACTGAACCTATATCCCTACAATGAGCAGTTCTTC
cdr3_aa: CASSSLNLYPYNEQFF

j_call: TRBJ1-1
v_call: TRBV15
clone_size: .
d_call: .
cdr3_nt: TGTGCCACCAGCAGAGATCTTCGGGCCACTGAAGCTTTCTTT
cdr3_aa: CATSRDLRATEAFF

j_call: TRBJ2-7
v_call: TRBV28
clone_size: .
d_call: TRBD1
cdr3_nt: TGTGCCAGCGGAATCAGACAGGGGGCCTACGAGCAGTACTTC
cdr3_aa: CASGIRQGAYEQYF

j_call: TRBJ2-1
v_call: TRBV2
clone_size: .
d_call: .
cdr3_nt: TGTGCCAGCAAAGGGCCCGCGAGCCTATCGAGTGAGCAGTTCTTC
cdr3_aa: CASKGPASLSSEQFF

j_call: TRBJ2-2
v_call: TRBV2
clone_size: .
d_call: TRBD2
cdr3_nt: TGTGCCAGCAGTAAAAGGGTGGAGCGGGAGGGCCATCTCACCGGGGAGCTGTTTTTT
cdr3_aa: CASSKRVEREGHLTGELFF

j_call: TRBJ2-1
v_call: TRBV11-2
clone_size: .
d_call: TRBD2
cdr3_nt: TGTGCCAGCAGCTGGGGGTCTAGCGGACTCAATACTGAGCAGTTCTTC
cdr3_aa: CASSWGSSGLNTEQFF

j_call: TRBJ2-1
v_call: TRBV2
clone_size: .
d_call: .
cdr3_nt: TGTGCCAGCAGTGTTCAGGGCGGGAATGAGCAGTTCTTC
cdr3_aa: CASSVQGGNEQFF

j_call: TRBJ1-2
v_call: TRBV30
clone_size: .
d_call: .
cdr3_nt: TGTGCCTGGGGTACTAGAAATGGCTACACCTTC
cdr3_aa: CAWGTRNGYTF

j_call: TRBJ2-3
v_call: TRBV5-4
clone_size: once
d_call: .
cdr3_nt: TGTGCCAGCACCCTCGCCGGGAGCGGTACAGATACGCAGTATTTT
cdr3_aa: CASTLAGSGTDTQYF

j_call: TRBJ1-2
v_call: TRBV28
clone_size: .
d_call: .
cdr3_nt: TGTGCCAGCAGTTTGGTAGGGGTCACGGATCCCTATGGCTACACCTTC
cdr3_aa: CASSLVGVTDPYGYTF

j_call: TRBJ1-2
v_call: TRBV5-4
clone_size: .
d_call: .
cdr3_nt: TGTGCCAGCAGCTTGGGCGGGAATGGCTACACCTTC
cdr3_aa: CASSLGGNGYTF

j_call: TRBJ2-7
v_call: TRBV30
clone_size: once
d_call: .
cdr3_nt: TGTGCCTGGAACATACAGGGTCGGAGCGAGCAGTACTTC
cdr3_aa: CAWNIQGRSEQYF

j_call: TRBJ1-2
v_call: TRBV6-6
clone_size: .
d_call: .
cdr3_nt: TGTGCCAGCAGCGAACAGGTGTTGAGGGGCTACACCTTC
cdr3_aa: CASSEQVLRGYTF

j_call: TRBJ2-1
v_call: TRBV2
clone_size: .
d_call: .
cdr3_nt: TGTGCCAGCACTCCAAACGAGGCCATCAATGAGCAGTTCTTC
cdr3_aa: CASTPNEAINEQFF

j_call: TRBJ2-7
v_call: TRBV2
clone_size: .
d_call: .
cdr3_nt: TGTGCCAGCACCGCTGGCCAGGGTCTAAGTATCAATGGGGACGAGCAGTACTTC
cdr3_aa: CASTAGQGLSINGDEQYF

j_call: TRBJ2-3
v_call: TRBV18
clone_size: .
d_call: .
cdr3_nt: TGTGCCAGCTCAGAAAGTGTCGATACGCAGTATTTT
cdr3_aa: CASSESVDTQYF

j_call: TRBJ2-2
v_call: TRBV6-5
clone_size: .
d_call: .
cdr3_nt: TGTGCCAGCAGGTACGACAGGAGGAACACCGGGGAGCTGTTTTTT
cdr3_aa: CASRYDRRNTGELFF

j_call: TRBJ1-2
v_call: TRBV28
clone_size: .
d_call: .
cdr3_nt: TGTGCCAGCAGTTTAGTCGGGCAGTTCTATGGCTACACCTTC
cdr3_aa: CASSLVGQFYGYTF

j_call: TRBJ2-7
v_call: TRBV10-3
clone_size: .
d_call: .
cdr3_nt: TGTGCCATCAGTGAACAGGGTTACGAGCAGTACTTC
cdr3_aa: CAISEQGYEQYF

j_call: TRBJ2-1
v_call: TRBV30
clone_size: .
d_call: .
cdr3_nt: TGTGCCTGGAGTGTAGGGCGGGACCTTGAGCAGTTCTTC
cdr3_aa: CAWSVGRDLEQFF

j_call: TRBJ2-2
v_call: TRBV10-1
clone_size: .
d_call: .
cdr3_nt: TGCGCCAGCAGTGAGTCCAGACCGGGACGGGACACCGGGGAGCTGTTTTTT
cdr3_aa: CASSESRPGRDTGELFF

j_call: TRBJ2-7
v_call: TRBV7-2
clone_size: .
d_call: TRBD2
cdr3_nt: TGTGCCAGCAGCTTAGGGGCGGGAGGGGATCTCGAGCAGTACTTC
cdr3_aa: CASSLGAGGDLEQYF

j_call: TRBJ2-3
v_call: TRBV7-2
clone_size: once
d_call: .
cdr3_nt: TGTGCCAGCAGCTCCCGGACGGGGCTTACTACGCAGTATTTT
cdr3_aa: CASSSRTGLTTQYF

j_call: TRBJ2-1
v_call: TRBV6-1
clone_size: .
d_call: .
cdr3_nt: TGTGCCAGCAGTGGCCGCGGGGCCAGGTACTACAATGAGCAGTTCTTC
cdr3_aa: CASSGRGARYYNEQFF